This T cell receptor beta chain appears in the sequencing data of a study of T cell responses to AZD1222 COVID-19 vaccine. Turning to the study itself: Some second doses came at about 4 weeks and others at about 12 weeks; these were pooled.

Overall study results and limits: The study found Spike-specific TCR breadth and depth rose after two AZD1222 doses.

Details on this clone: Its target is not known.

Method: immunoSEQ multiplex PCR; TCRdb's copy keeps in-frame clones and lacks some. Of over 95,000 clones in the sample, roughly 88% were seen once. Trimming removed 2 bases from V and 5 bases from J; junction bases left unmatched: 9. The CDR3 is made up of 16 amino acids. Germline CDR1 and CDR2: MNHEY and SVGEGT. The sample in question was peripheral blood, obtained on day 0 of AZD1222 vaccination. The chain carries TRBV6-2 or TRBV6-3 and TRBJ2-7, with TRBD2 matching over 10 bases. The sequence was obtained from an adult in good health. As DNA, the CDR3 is TGTGCCAGCAGTTACCGAGGGCTAGCGGGAGTCGACGAGCAGTACTTC. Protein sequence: CASSYRGLAGVDEQYF.